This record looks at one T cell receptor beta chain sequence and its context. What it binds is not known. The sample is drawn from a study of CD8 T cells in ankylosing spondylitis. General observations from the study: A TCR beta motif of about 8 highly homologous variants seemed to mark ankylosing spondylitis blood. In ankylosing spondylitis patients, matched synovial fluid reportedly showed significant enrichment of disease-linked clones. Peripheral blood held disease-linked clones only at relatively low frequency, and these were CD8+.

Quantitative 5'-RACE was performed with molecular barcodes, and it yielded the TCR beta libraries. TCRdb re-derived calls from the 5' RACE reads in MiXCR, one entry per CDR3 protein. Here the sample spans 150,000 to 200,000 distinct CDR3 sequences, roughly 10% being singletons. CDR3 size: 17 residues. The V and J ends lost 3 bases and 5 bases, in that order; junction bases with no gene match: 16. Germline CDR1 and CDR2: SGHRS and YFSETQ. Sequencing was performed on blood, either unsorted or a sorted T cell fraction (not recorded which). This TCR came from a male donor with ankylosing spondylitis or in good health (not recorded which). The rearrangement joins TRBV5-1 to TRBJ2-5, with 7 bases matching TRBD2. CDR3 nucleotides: TGCGCCAGCAGCTCCCCCCCTGGAGGGAGGGTCGGCGAGACCCAGTACTTC. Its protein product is CASSSPPGGRVGETQYF.